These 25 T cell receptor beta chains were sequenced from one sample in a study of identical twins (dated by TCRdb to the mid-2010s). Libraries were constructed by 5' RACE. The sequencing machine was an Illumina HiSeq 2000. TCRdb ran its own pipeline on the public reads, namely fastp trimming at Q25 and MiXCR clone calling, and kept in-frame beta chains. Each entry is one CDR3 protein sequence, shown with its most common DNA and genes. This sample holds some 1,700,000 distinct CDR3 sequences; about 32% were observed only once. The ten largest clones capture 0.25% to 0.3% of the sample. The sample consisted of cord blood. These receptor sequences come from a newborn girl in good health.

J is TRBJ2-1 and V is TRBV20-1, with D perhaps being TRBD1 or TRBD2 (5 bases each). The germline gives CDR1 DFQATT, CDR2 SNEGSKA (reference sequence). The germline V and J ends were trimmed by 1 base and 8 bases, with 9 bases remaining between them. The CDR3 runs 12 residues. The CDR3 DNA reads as TGCAGTGCTAGAGGGGGGAGCTATGAGCAGTTCTTC. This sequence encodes CSARGGSYEQFF.

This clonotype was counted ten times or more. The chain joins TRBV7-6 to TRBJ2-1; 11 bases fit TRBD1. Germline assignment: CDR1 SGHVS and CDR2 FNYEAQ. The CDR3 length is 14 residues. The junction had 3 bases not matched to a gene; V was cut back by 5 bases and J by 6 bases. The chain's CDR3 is CASSAGTGGNEQFF. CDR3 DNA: TGTGCCAGCAGCGCCGGGACAGGGGGCAATGAGCAGTTCTTC.

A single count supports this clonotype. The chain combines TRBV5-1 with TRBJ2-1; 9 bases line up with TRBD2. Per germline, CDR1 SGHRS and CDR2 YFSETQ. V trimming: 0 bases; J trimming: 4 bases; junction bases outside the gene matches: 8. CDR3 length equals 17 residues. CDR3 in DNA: TGCGCCAGCAGCTTGGCCAGTCTAGCGGGGATTTACAATGAGCAGTTCTTC. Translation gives CASSLASLAGIYNEQFF.

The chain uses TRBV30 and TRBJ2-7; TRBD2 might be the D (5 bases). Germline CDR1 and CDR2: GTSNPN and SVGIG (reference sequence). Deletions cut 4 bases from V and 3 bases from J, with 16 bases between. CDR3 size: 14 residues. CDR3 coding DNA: TGTGCCTGGACTCCTGGACTGACGGTCTACGAGCAGTACTTC. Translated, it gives CAWTPGLTVYEQYF.

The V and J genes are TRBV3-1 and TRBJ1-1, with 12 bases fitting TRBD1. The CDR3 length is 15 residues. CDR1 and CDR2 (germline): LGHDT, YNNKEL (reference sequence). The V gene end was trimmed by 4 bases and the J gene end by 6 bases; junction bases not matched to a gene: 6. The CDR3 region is CASSPLGQGAAEAFF. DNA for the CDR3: TGTGCCAGCAGCCCACTGGGACAGGGGGCGGCTGAAGCTTTCTTT. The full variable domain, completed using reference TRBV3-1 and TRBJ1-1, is DTAVSQTPKYLVTQMGNDKSIKCEQNLGHDTMYWYKQDSKKFLKIMFSYNNKELIINETVPNRFSPKSPDKAHLNLHINSLELGDSAVYFCASSPLGQGAAEAFFGQGTRLTVV.

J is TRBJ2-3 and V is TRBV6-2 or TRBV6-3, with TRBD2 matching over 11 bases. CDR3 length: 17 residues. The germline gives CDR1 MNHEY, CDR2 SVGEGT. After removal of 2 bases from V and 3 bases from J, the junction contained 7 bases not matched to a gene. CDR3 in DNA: TGTGCCAGCAGTTACACAACCGGGACTAGCGGTACAGATACGCAGTATTTT. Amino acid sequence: CASSYTTGTSGTDTQYF.

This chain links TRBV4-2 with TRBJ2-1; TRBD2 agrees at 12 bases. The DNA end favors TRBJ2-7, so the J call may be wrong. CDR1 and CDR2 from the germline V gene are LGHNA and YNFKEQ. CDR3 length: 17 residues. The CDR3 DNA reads TGTGCCAGCAGCCAAACCCCGCTAGCGGGGGGGCTCAATGAGCAGTACTTC. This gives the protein CASSQTPLAGGLNEQYF.

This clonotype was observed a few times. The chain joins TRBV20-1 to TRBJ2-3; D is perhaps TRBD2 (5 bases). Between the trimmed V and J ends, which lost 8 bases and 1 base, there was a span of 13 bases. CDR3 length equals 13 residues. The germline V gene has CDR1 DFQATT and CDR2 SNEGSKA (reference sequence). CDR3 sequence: CSTTAGGTDTQYF. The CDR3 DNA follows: TGCAGTACTACCGCGGGCGGCACAGATACGCAGTATTTT.

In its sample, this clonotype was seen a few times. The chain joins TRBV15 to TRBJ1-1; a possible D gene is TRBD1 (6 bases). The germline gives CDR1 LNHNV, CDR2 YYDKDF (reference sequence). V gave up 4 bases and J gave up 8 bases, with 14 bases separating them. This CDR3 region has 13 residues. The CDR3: CATSNRQEGEAFF. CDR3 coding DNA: TGTGCCACCAGCAACAGACAGGAGGGGGAAGCTTTCTTT.

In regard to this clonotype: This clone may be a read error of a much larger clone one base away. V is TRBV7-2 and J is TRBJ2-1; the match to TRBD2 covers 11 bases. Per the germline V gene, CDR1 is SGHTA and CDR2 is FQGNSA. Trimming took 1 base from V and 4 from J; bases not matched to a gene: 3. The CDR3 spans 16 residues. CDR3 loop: CASSLDGTSGYNEQFF. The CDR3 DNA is TGTGCCAGCAGCTTAGACGGGACTAGCGGATACAATGAGCAGTTCTTC.

The CDR3 protein is CASSLRLGQETQFF. The DNA for the CDR3 is TGTGCCAGCAGTCTCAGGTTGGGGCAAGAGACCCAGTTCTTC. This rearrangement joins TRBV3-1 to TRBJ2-5, with D possibly matching TRBD1 (5 bases). TRBJ2-1 matches the DNA end more closely, so the J call is doubtful. CDR3 length equals 14 residues. CDR1 is LGHDT and CDR2 is YNNKEL in the germline V gene (reference sequence).

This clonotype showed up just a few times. The DNA of the CDR3 is TGCGCCAGCAGCCGGAGCGGGAGAGGGGACAATGAGCAGTTCTTC. The encoded protein is CASSRSGRGDNEQFF. The chain carries TRBV5-1 and TRBJ2-1; 8 nucleotides align to TRBD2. The V and J ends lost 4 bases and 5 bases, in that order; junction bases with no gene match: 8. Per germline, CDR1 SGHRS and CDR2 YFSETQ. The CDR3 is 15 amino acids. Full variable domain (missing parts from reference TRBV5-1 and TRBJ2-1): KAGVTQTPRYLIKTRGQQVTLSCSPISGHRSVSWYQQTPGQGLQFLFEYFSETQRNKGNFPGRFSGRQFSNSRSEMNVSTLELGDSALYLCASSRSGRGDNEQFFGPGTRLTVL.

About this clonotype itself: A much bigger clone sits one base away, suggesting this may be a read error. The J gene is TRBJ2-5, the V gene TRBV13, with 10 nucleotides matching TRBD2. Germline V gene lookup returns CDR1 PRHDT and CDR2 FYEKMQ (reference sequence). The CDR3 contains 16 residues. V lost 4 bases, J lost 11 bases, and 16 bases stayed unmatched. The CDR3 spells CASSSLTSGAHNEQYF. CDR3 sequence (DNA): TGTGCCAGCAGCTCTCTAACTAGCGGGGCTCACAATGAGCAGTACTTC.

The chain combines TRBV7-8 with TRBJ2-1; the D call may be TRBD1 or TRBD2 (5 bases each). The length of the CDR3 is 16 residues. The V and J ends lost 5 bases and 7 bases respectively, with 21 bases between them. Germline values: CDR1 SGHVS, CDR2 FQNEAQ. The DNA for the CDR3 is TGTGCCAGCAGCCAGCCGTGGGGACCAGCTATTAATGAGCAGTTCTTC. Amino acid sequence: CASSQPWGPAINEQFF.

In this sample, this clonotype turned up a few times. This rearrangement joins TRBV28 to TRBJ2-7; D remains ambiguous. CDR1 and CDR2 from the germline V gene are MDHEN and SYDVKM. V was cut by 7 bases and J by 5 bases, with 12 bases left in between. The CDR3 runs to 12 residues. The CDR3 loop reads CASTSEFHEQYF. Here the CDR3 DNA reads TGTGCCAGCACCTCGGAGTTCCACGAGCAGTACTTC.

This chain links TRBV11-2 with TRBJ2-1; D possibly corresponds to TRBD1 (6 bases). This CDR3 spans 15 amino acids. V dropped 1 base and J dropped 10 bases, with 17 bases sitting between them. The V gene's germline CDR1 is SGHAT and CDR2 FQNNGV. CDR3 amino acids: CASSLVGTGLDEQFF. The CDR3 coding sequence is TGTGCCAGCAGCTTAGTGGGCACAGGGCTGGACGAGCAGTTCTTC.

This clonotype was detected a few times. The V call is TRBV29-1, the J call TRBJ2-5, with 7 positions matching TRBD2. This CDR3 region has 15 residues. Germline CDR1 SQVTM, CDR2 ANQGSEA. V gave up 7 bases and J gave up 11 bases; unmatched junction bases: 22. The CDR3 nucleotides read TGCAGCGCAAGCGGGGCAACCCCGTCCTACAATGAGCAGTACTTC. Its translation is CSASGATPSYNEQYF.

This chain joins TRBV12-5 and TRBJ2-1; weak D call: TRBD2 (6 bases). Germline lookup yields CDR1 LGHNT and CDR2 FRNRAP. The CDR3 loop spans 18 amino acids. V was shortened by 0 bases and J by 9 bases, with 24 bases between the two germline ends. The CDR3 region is CASGLVRNRDSGMSEQFF. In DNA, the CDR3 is TGTGCTAGTGGTTTGGTGCGTAATAGGGACTCCGGGATGAGTGAGCAGTTCTTC. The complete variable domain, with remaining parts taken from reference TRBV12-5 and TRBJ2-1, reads DARVTQTPRHKVTEMGQEVTMRCQPILGHNTVFWYRQTMMQGLELLAYFRNRAPLDDSGMPKDRFSAEMPDATLATLKIQPSEPRDSAVYFCASGLVRNRDSGMSEQFFGPGTRLTVL.

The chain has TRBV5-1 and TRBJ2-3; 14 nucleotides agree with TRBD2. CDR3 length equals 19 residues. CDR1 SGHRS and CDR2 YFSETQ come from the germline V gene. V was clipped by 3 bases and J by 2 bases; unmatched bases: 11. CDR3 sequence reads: CASSSGLAGERLSTDTQYF. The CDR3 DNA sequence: TGCGCCAGCAGCTCGGGACTAGCGGGAGAGAGGTTATCCACAGATACGCAGTATTTT.

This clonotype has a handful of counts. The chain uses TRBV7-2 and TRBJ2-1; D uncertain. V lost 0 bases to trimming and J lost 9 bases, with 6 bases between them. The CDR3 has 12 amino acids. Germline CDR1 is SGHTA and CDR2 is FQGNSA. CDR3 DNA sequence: TGTGCCAGCAGCTTAGCGACCTTTGAGCAGTTCTTC. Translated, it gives CASSLATFEQFF.

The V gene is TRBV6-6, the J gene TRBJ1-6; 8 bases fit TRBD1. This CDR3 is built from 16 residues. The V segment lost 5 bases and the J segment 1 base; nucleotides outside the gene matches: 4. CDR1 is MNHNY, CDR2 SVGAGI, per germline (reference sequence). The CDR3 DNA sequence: TGTGCCAGCAGTGACCGGGACAGGTCCTATAATTCACCCCTCCACTTT. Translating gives CASSDRDRSYNSPLHF.

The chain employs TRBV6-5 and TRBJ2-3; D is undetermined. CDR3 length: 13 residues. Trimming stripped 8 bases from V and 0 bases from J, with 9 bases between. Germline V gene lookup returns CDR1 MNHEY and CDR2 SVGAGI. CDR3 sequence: CASASSSTDTQYF. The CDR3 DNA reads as TGTGCCAGCGCGAGTTCTAGCACAGATACGCAGTATTTT.

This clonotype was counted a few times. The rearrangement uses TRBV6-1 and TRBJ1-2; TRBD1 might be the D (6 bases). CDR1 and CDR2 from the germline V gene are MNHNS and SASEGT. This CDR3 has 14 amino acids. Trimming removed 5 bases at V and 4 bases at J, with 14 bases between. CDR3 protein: CASSPRTDLYGYTF. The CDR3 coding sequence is TGTGCCAGCAGTCCTCGGACAGACCTCTATGGCTACACCTTC.

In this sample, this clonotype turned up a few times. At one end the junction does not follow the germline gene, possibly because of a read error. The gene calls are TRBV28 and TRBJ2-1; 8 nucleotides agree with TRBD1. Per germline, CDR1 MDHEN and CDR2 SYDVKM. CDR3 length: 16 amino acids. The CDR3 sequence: CASSLVGTGDYDEQFF. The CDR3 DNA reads TGTGCCAGCAGTTTAGTTGGGACAGGCGACTACGATGAGCAGTTCTTC.

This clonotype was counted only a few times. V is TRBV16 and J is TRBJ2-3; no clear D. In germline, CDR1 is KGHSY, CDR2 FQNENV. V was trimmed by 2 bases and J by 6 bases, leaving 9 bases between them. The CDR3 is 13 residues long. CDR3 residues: CASSQDDGDTQYF. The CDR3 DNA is TGTGCCAGCAGCCAAGACGACGGGGATACGCAGTATTTT. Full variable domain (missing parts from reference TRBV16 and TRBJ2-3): GEEVAQTPKHLVRGEGQKAKLYCAPIKGHSYVFWYQQVLKNEFKFLISFQNENVFDETGMPKERFSAKCLPNSPCSLEIQATKLEDSAVYFCASSQDDGDTQYFGPGTRLTVL.